This is a list of T cell receptor beta chains from one sample in a study of T cells expressing NK-cell markers. TCRdb re-called the 5' RACE reads, yielding one record per CDR3 amino acid sequence without DNA. The sample features 200,000 to 300,000 distinct CDR3 sequences, with under 0.5% in its top ten. What was sequenced was blood T cells: a sorted CD56 or NKG2C T cell subset, CD4+ or CD8+ T cells, or bulk PBMC T cells (not recorded which). The receptors here all came from a young man in good health. The CDR3 runs from the conserved cysteine through the conserved F or W.

TRBJ2-3,TRBV7-8,CASSLGGGALADTQYF
TRBJ1-1,TRBV10-3,CAIRQGATEAFF
TRBJ1-1,TRBV29-1,CSVVLQGPTEAFF
TRBJ2-1,TRBV11-2,CASSPWLMSEQFF
TRBJ2-1,TRBV5-4,CASGTEATLEQFF
TRBJ2-1,TRBV7-9,CASGTVSYNEQFF
TRBJ2-1,TRBV29-1,CSVLADNLYNEQFF
TRBJ2-5,TRBV3-1,CASSQDIRDSKDF
TRBJ2-3,TRBV19,CASSKWASGSLTDTQYF
TRBJ1-5,TRBV21-1,CASSKAGREGWQPQHF
TRBJ2-2,TRBV7-2,CASIQPSAGRELFF
TRBJ2-7,TRBV5-5,CASSFVSGTSYEQYF
TRBJ1-4,TRBV18,CASSLVPGHINEKLFF
TRBJ1-2,TRBV12-3/TRBV12-4,CASSFLAENGYTF
TRBJ2-5,TRBV7-7,CASSSRRGEAQYF
TRBJ2-7,TRBV10-3,CAISSGLSSYEQYF
TRBJ1-3,TRBV20-1,CSANSYGNTIYF
TRBJ2-3,TRBV4-3,CASSQAGTGDTQYF
TRBJ2-1,TRBV20-1,CSARDGTPKYEQFF
TRBJ2-5,TRBV7-9,CASSPRRTGQETQYF
TRBJ2-3,TRBV25-1,CASSESGGDTQYF
TRBJ2-2,TRBV5-1,CASSLSKVAGELFF
TRBJ2-1,TRBV7-9,CASSLAGTANEQFF
TRBJ2-1,TRBV20-1,CSAPGYQGRNEQFF
TRBJ1-5,TRBV9,CASSKDGSNQPQHF
TRBJ2-2,TRBV4-1,CASSRLPGWAQNGELFF
TRBJ2-3,TRBV6-5,CASSSGGGRTDTQYF
TRBJ1-2,TRBV19,CASSTRTRPGDYGYTF
TRBJ2-3,TRBV7-6,CASSPGTEFTDTQYF
TRBJ1-3,TRBV12-3/TRBV12-4,CASSSTTGNTIYF
TRBJ2-1,TRBV6-2/TRBV6-3,CASSYAGLFLNEQFF
TRBJ2-7,TRBV7-2,CASSLGSPYEQYF
TRBJ2-5,TRBV9,CASSVGTSGVKETQYF
TRBJ2-1,TRBV20-1,CSASGRPTNEQFF
TRBJ2-1,TRBV10-3,CAISTQIQDVRNNEQFF
TRBJ2-5,TRBV3-1,CASSQVPSGASGETQYF
TRBJ2-4,TRBV5-1,CASSLASVARSNIQYF
TRBJ2-3,TRBV29-1,CSVVGGVSDTQYF
TRBJ1-5,TRBV20-1,CSARAPLSGSGQGPNQPQHF
TRBJ1-1,TRBV20-1,CSARGIQGRTEAFF
TRBJ2-1,TRBV12-3/TRBV12-4,CASSFGARENEQFF
TRBJ2-1,TRBV12-3/TRBV12-4,CASTGLPALINEQFF
TRBJ1-1,TRBV5-5,CASSPSLGPNTEAFF
TRBJ2-1,TRBV6-2/TRBV6-3,CASSPTGYPSYNEQFF
TRBJ2-7,TRBV30,CAWSRTGGQVSGFMKQYF
TRBJ2-2,TRBV5-6,CASSSDAGLGTGELFF
TRBJ1-2,TRBV6-1,CASNKGGAGGYTF
TRBJ1-1,TRBV29-1,CSGGFRGTEAFF
TRBJ2-1,TRBV12-3/TRBV12-4,CASSPDRYNEQFF
TRBJ1-1,TRBV10-3,CAISESGPNTEAFF